This T cell receptor beta chain is drawn from a study of post-analysis software for immune sequencing data (dated by TCRdb to between 2015 and 2016). The study in broad terms: Disease courses on record covered relapsing-remitting, secondary progressive and progressive-relapsing multiple sclerosis, though some patients had no subtype annotation. Patient repertoires were compared against around twelve previously published healthy control repertoires from donors aged roughly 6 to 28 years. A subset of samples was prepared in parallel using single-end sample barcoding, then pooled and co-amplified after Illumina adapter ligation. Overall study outcomes, separate from this receptor: The control group was slightly older than the multiple sclerosis patient group. Normalized Chao1 diversity was significantly lower in multiple sclerosis patients than controls, suggesting substantial peripheral T-cell clonal expansion. Direct clustering with F measure showed strong co-clustering of samples prepared in the same batch, prompting a batch-effect correction. Significantly higher frequencies in patients than in controls were found for roughly five TRBV segments, including TRBV5-6, TRBV5-1 and TRBV20-1.

The library was made by PCR. The reads were generated on an Illumina HiSeq 2500. To reduce PCR and sequencing biases, unique molecular identifiers were incorporated into the TCR beta cDNA libraries. Some 500,000 cDNA molecules were obtained for every 1 to 10 million input T cells, so each molecule roughly corresponded to one T cell. The patient libraries were prepared and sequenced using the same protocol as the earlier healthy control dataset. Within a given batch, samples were prepared together, multiplexed and sequenced on the same HiSeq lane. In the authors' own workflow: MIGEC was used to process the raw barcoded reads, and molecular identifier groups with only a single read were discarded before consensus assembly and CDR3 extraction. VDJtools was used for post-analysis of the clonotype tables, with diversity normalized by down-sampling every dataset to the smallest sample size. To correct batch-related cross-sample contamination, repertoire overlap clustering matched CDR3 amino acid sequences but not nucleotide sequences. The public reads were quality trimmed at Q25 with fastp and then assembled into clones with MiXCR by TCRdb, keeping productive beta chains. Every entry covers one CDR3 protein and lists the most common genes and DNA from its rows. These V and J calls rely on TCRdb rather than the paper's analysis. Present in this sample are hundreds of thousands of distinct CDR3 sequences, 35% to 45% of which were seen just once. Under 9% of the sample lies in the top ten.

In the germline V gene, CDR1 corresponds to MNHEY and CDR2 to SVGAGI. Its CDR3 holds 17 amino acids, cysteine through phenylalanine. Here the CDR3 DNA is all that survives: 51 bases in frame from base 1. V and J are truncated by 0 bases and 1 base respectively, leaving an intervening sequence of 10 bases. This clonotype was observed a handful of times. Its binding antigen is unknown. Base qualities are missing; no much larger clone stands one base away. To demonstrate the VDJtools post-analysis software, TCR beta repertoires were profiled from the peripheral blood of about 13 young patients with multiple sclerosis. The multiple sclerosis patients were children and adolescents ranging in age from about 6 to 17 years.

The rearrangement combines TRBV6-5 with TRBJ2-6; no confident D gene assignment can be made. Material: blood. This clonotype was obtained from a girl aged 2 to 9 with multiple sclerosis. The nucleotide sequence reads TGTGCCAGCAGTTACTCGTTTGGGTCGTCTGGGGCCAACGTCCTGACTTTC. Its translation is CASSYSFGSSGANVLTF.